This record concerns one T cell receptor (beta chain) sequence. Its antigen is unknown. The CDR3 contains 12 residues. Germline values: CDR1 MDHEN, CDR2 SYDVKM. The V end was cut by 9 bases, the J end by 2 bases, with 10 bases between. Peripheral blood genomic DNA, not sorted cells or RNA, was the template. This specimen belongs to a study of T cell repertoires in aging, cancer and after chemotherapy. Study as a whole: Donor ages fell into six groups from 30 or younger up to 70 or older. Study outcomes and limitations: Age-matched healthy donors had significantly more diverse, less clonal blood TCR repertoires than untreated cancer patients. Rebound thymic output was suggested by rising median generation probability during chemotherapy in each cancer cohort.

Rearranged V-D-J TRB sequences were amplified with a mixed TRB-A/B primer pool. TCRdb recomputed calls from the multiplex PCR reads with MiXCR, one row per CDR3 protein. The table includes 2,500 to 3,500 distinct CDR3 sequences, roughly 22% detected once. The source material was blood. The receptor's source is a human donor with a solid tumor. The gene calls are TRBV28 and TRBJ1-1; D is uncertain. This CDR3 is CASQERNTEAFF. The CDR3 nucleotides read TGTGCCAGTCAGGAGCGAAACACTGAAGCTTTCTTT.